The sequence of this T cell receptor (beta chain) was determined in a study of Ad26.COV2.S vaccination and SARS-CoV-2 variants. Treatment in this sample: around 19 received Ad26.COV2.S at low or high dose, single or two shots; several received placebo; per-sample allocation not given. Repertoires come from day 63 after the first vaccine or placebo injection. This table comes from immunoSEQ multiplex PCR, and its TCRdb copy is limited to in-frame clones, with some not included. The table records hundreds of thousands of clones, approximately 92% of them present only once. CDR3 size: 14 residues. CDR1 is LGHNT, CDR2 FRNRAP, per germline. With 4 bases clipped from V and 2 bases from J, the junction kept 3 bases outside the gene matches.

The genes are TRBV12-5 and TRBJ2-5; 8 nucleotides line up with TRBD2. The sequenced sample was peripheral blood, obtained in a trial of Ad26.COV2.S vaccine versus placebo. The TCR comes from a person between 18 and 65 years old who received the Ad26.COV2.S COVID-19 vaccine or a placebo. The CDR3 loop is CASGSSGGQETQYF. CDR3 in DNA: TGTGCTAGTGGTTCATCGGGGGGGCAAGAGACCCAGTACTTC.